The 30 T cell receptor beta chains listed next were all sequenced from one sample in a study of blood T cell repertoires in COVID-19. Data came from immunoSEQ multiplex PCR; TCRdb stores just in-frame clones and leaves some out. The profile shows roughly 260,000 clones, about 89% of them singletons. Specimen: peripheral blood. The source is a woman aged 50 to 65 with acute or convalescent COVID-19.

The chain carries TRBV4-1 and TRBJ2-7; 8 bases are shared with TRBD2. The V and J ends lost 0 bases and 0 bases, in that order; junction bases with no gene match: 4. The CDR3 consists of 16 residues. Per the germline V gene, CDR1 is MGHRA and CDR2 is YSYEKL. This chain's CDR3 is CASSQELAGTSYEQYF. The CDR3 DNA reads TGCGCCAGCAGCCAAGAATTAGCGGGGACCTCCTACGAGCAGTACTTC.

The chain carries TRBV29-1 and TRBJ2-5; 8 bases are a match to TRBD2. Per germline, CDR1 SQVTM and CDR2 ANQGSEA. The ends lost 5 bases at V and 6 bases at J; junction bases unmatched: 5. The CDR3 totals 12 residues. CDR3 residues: CSVSSGPQTQYF. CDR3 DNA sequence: TGCAGCGTTTCTAGCGGGCCGCAGACCCAGTACTTC. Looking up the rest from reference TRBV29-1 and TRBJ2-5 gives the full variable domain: SAVISQKPSRDICQRGTSLTIQCQVDSQVTMMFWYRQQPGQSLTLIATANQGSEATYESGFVIDKFPISRPNLTFSTLTVSNMSPEDSSIYLCSVSSGPQTQYFGPGTRLLVL.

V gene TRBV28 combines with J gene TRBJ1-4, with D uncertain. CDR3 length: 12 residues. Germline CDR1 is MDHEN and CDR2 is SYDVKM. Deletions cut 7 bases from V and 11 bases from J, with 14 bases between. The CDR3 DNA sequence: TGTGCCAGCATGAACAGTCAAAAGAAACTGTTTTTT. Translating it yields CASMNSQKKLFF.

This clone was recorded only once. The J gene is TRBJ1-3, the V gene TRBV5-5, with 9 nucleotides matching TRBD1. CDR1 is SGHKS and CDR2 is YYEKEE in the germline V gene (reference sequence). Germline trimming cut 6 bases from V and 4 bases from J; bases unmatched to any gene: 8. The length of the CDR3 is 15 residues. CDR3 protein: CASTQTGGQGNTIYF. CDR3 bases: TGTGCCAGCACCCAAACAGGGGGCCAGGGAAACACCATATATTTT.

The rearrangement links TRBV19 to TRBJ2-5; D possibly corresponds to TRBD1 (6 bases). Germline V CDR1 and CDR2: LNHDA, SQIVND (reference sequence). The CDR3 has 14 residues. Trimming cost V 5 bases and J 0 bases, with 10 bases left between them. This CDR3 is CASSETGNQETQYF. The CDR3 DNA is TGTGCCAGTAGTGAAACAGGGAACCAAGAGACCCAGTACTTC.

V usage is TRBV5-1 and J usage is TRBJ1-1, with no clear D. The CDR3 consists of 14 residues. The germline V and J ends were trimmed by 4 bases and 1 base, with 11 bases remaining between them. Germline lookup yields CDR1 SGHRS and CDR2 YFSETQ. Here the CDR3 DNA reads TGCGCCAGCAGCCTATCACCCCCGAACACTGAAGCTTTCTTT. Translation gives CASSLSPPNTEAFF.

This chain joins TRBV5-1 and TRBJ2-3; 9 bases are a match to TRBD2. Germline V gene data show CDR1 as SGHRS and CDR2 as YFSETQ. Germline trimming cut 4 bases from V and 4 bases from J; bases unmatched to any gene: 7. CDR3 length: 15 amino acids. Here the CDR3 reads CASSGQREVADTQYF. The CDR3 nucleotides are TGCGCCAGCAGCGGCCAGCGGGAGGTGGCAGATACGCAGTATTTT.

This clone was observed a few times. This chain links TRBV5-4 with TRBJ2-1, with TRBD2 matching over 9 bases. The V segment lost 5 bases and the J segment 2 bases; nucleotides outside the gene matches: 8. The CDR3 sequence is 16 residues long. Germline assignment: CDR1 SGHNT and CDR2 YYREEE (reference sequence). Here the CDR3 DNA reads TGTGCCAGCAGATCACAGCGGGAGGAAACCTACAATGAGCAGTTCTTC. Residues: CASRSQREETYNEQFF.

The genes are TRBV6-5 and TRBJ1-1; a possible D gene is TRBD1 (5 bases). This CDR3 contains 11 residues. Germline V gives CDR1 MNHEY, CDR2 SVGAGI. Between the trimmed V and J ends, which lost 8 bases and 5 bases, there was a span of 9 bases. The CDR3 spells CASSGVTEAFF. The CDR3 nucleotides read TGTGCCAGCTCGGGGGTGACTGAAGCTTTCTTT.

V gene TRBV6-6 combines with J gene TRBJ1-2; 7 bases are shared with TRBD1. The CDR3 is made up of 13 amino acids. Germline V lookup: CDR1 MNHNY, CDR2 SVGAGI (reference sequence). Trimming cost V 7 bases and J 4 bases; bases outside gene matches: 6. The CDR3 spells CASTDRAGYGYTF. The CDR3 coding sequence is TGTGCCAGCACCGACAGGGCCGGCTATGGCTACACCTTC.

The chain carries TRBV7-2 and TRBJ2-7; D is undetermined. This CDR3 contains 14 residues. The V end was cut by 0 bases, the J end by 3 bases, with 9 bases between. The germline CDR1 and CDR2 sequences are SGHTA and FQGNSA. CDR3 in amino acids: CASSLAGVGYEQYF. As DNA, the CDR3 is TGTGCCAGCAGCTTAGCTGGAGTTGGCTACGAGCAGTACTTC.

For the CDR3, the DNA is TGTGCCAGCACGCGGGCAAGAGGGAAAACTACCTACGAGCAGTACTTC. Translation: CASTRARGKTTYEQYF. The chain is built from TRBV6-6 and TRBJ2-7, with D tentatively TRBD2 (5 bases). Trimming removed 7 bases at V and 2 bases at J, with 21 bases between. CDR1 is MNHNY and CDR2 is SVGAGI in the germline V gene (reference sequence). This CDR3 is built from 16 residues.

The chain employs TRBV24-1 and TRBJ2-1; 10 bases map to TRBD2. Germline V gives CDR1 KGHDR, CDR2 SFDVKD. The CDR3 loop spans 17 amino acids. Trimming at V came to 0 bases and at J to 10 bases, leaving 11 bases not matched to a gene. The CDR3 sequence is CATSDLPPASGSDEQFF. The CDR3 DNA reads TGTGCCACCAGTGATTTGCCTCCGGCTAGCGGGAGTGACGAGCAGTTCTTC.

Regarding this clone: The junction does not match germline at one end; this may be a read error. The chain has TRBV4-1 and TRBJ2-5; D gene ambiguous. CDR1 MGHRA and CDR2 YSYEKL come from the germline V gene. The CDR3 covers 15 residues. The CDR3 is CASSEEENSGETQYF. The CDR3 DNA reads TGCGCCAGCAGCGAAGAAGAGAACAGTGGGGAGACCCAGTACTTC.

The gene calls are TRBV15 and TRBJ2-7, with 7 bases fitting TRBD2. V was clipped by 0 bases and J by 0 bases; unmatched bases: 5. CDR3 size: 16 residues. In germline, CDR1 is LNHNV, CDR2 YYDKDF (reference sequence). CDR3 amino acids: CATSRDGASGSYEQYF. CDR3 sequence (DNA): TGTGCCACCAGCAGAGACGGGGCTAGCGGCTCCTACGAGCAGTACTTC.

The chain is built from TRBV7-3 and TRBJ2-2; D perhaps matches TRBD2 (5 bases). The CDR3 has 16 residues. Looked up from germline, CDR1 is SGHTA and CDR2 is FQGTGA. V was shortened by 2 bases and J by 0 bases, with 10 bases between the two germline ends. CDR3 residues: CASSLDYLANTGELFF. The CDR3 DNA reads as TGTGCCAGCAGCTTAGACTATCTCGCGAACACCGGGGAGCTGTTTTTT. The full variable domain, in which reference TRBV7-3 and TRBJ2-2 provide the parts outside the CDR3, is GAGVSQTPSNKVTEKGKYVELRCDPISGHTALYWYRQSLGQGPEFLIYFQGTGAADDSGLPNDRFFAVRPEGSVSTLKIQRTERGDSAVYLCASSLDYLANTGELFFGEGSRLTVL.

For the CDR3, the DNA is TGCAGCGTTGACGCTGGGGGCACGGCAGATACGCAGTATTTT. Translated: CSVDAGGTADTQYF. This chain uses TRBV29-1 with TRBJ2-3, with a tentative D call TRBD1 (6 bases). The CDR3 spans 14 residues. Per the germline V gene, CDR1 is SQVTM and CDR2 is ANQGSEA. Trimming took 3 bases from V and 4 from J, leaving 14 bases between them.

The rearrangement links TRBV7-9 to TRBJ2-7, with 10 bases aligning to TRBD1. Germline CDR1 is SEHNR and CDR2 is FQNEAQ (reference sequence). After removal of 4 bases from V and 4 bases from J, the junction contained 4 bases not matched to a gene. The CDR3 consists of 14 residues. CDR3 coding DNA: TGTGCCAGCAGCTCGACAGGGGGCAGGTACGAGCAGTACTTC. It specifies CASSSTGGRYEQYF.

CDR3 nucleotides: TGTGCCAGCAGTCCGCGGACTAGAGGTGAGCAGTTCTTC. This translates into CASSPRTRGEQFF. This chain joins TRBV28 and TRBJ2-1, with 7 positions matching TRBD2. Germline loops: CDR1 MDHEN, CDR2 SYDVKM. Germline trimming cut 5 bases from V and 9 bases from J; bases unmatched to any gene: 7. CDR3 length: 13 amino acids.

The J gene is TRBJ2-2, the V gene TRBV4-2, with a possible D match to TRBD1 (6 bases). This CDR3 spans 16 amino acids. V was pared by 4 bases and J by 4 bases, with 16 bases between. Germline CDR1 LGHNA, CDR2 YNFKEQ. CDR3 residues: CASSRSGQLFTGELFF. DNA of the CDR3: TGTGCCAGCAGCCGATCGGGACAATTGTTCACCGGGGAGCTGTTTTTT.

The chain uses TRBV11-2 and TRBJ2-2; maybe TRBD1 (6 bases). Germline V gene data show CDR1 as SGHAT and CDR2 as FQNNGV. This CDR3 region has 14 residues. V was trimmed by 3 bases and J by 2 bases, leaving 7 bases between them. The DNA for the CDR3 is TGTGCCAGCAGCTTGGACAGTAACACCGGGGAGCTGTTTTTT. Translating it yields CASSLDSNTGELFF.

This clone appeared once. The CDR3 region has the DNA TGTGCCAGCAGTGCTTACGACAGGGCTGGGGGGGAGACCCAGTACTTC. It translates to CASSAYDRAGGETQYF. The chain recombines TRBV28 with TRBJ2-5, with D tentatively TRBD1 (7 bases). CDR1 and CDR2 from the germline V gene are MDHEN and SYDVKM. V lost 5 bases, J lost 5 bases, and 21 bases lay in between. The CDR3 extends over 16 amino acids.

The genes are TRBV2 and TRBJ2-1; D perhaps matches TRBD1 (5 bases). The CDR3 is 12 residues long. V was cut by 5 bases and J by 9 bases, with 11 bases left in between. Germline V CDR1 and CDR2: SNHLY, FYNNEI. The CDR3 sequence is CASSTTTGEQFF. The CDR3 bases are TGTGCCAGCAGTACCACTACAGGTGAGCAGTTCTTC.

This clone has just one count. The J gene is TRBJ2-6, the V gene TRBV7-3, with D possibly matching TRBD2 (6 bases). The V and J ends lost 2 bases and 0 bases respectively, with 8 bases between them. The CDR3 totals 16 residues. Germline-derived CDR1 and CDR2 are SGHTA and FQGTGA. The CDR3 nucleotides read TGTGCCAGCAGCTTAGGAGGGGCCTCTGGGGCCAACGTCCTGACTTTC. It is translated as CASSLGGASGANVLTF.

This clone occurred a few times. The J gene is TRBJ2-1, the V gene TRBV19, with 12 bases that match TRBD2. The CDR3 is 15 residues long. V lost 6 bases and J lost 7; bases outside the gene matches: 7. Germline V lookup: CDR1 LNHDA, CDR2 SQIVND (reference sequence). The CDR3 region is CASSRLAGAGNEQFF. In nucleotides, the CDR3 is TGTGCCAGTAGCCGACTAGCGGGAGCAGGGAATGAGCAGTTCTTC.

The CDR3 region has the DNA TGTGCCACCAGCAGAGCCTCTATGAACACTGAAGCTTTCTTT. Translated, it gives CATSRASMNTEAFF. The chain combines TRBV15 with TRBJ1-1; D unclear. This CDR3 has 14 residues. Trimming took 1 base from V and 0 from J, leaving 6 bases between them. The germline V gene encodes CDR1 LNHNV and CDR2 YYDKDF (reference sequence).

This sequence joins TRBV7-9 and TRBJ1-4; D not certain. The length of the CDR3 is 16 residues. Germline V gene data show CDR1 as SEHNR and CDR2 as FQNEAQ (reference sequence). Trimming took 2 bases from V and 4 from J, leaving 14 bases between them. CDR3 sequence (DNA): TGTGCCAGCAGCTTATGGGCGGGCGGCCGTAATGAAAAACTGTTTTTT. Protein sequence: CASSLWAGGRNEKLFF.

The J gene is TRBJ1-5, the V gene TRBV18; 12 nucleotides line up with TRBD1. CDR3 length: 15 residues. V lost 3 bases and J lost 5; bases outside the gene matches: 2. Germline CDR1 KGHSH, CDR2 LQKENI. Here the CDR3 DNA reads TGTGCCAGCTCACCCGGGACAGGGGGCGATCAGCCCCAGCATTTT. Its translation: CASSPGTGGDQPQHF.

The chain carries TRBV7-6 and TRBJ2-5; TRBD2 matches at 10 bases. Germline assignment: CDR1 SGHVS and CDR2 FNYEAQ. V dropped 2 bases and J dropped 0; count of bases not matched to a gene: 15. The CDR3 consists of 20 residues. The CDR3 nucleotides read TGTGCCAGCAGCTTAAATAGGGGGGCCCGACTAGCGGGCCACCAAGAGACCCAGTACTTC. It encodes CASSLNRGARLAGHQETQYF.

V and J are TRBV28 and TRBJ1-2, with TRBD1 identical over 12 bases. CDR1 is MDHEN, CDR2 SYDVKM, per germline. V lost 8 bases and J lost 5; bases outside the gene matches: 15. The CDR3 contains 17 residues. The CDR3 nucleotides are TGTGCCAGCCATTGGGGCGGGACAGGGGGCGCGAGATATGGCTACACCTTC. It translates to CASHWGGTGGARYGYTF.